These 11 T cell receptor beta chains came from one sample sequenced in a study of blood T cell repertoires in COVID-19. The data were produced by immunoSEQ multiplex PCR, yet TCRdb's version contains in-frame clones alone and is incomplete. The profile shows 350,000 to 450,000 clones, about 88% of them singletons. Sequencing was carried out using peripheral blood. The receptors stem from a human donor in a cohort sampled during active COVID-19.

CDR3 DNA: TGTGCCAGCAGTGCTATCGCGGGAGTGGGGTACAATGAGCAGTTCTTC. Its protein product is CASSAIAGVGYNEQFF. V is TRBV6-4 and J is TRBJ2-1, with TRBD2 matching over 7 bases. The CDR3 runs 16 residues. The ends lost 4 bases at V and 4 bases at J; junction bases unmatched: 10. CDR1 and CDR2 from the germline V gene are MRHNA and SNTAGT.

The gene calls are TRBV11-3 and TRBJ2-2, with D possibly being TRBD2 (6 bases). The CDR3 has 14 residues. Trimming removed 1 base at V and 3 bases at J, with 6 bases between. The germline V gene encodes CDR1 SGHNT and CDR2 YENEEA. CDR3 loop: CASSLGGDTGELFF. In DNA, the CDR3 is TGTGCCAGCAGCTTAGGCGGGGACACCGGGGAGCTGTTTTTT.

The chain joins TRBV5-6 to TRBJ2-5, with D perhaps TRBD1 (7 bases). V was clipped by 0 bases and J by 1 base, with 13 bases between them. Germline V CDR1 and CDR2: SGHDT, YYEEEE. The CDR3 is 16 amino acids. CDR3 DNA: TGTGCCAGCAGCTTGGGGAGGAGGGGGCTCCAAGAGACCCAGTACTTC. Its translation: CASSLGRRGLQETQYF.

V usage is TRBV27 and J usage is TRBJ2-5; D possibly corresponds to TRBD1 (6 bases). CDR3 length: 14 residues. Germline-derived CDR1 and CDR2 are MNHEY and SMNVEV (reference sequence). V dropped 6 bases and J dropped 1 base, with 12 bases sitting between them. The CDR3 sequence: CASSQRQAQETQYF. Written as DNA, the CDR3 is TGTGCCAGCAGCCAGAGACAGGCCCAAGAGACCCAGTACTTC.

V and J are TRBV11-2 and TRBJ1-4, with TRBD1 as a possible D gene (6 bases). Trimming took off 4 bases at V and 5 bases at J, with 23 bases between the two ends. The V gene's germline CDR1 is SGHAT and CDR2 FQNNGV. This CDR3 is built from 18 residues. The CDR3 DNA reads TGTGCCAGCAGCTCCGGAAAGAGGGGGAGGGGACTAAATGAAAAACTGTTTTTT. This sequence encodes CASSSGKRGRGLNEKLFF.

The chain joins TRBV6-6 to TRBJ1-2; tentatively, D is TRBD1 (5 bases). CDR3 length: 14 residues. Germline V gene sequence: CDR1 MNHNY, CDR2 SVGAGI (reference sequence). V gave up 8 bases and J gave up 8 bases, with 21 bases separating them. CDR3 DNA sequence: TGTGCCAGCTATGACCCAGGGTTCTTAGAGGGCTACACCTTC. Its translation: CASYDPGFLEGYTF.

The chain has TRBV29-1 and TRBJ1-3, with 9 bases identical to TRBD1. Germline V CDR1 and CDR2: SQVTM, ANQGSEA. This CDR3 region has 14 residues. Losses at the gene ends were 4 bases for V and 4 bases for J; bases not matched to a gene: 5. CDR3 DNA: TGCAGCGTTGTATGGACAGGGGACGGAAACACCATATATTTT. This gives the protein CSVVWTGDGNTIYF.

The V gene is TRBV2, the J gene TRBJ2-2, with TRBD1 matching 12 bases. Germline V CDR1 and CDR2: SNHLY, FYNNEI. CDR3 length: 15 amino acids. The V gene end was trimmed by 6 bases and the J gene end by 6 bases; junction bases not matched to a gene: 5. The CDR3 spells CASSTGTGGPGELFF. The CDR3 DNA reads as TGTGCCAGCAGCACCGGGACAGGGGGCCCCGGGGAGCTGTTTTTT.

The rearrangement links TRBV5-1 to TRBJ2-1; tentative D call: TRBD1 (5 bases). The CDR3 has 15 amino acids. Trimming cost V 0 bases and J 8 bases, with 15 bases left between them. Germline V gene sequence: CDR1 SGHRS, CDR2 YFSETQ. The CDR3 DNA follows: TGCGCCAGCAGCTTGGAGTCAGGGTACGGATATGAGCAGTTCTTC. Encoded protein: CASSLESGYGYEQFF.

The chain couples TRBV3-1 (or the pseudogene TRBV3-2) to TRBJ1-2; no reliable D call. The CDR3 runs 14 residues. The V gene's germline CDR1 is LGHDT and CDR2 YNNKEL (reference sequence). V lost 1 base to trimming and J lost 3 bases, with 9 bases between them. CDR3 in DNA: TGTGCCAGCAGCCAAGTAGCCGGGGACTATGGCTACACCTTC. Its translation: CASSQVAGDYGYTF.

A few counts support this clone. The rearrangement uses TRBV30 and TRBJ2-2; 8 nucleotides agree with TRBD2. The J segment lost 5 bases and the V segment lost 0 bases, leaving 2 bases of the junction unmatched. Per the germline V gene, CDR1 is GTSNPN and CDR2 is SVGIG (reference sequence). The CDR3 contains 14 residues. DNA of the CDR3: TGTGCCTGGAGTGTGGGACTAGTGACCGGGGAGCTGTTTTTT. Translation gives CAWSVGLVTGELFF.